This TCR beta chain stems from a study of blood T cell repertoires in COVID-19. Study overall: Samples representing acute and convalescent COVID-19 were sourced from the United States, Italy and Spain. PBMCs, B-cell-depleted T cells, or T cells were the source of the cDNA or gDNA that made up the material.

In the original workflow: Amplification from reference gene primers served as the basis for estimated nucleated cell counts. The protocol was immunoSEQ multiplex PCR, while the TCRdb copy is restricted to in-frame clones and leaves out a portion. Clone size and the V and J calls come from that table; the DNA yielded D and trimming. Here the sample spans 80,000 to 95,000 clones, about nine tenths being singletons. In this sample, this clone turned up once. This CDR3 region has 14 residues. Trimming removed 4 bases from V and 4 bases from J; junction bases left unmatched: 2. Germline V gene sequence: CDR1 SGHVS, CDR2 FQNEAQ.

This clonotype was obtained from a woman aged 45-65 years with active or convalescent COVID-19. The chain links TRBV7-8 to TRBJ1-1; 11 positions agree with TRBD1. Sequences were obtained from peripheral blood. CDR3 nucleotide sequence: TGTGCCAGCAGCTCCGGACAGGGGGCCACTGAAGCTTTCTTT. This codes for CASSSGQGATEAFF.